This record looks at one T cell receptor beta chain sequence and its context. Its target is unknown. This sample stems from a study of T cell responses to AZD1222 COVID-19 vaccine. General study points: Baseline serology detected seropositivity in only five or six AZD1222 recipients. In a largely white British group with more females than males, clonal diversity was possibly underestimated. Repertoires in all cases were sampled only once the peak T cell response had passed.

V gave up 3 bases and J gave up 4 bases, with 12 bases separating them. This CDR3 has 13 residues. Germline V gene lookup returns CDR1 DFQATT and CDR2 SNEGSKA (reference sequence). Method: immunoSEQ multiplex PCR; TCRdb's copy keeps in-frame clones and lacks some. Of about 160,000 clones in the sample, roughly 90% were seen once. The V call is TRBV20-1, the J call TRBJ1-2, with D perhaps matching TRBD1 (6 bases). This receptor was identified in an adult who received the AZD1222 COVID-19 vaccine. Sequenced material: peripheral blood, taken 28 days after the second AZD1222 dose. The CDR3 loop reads CSASVRGFYGYTF. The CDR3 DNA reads TGCAGTGCTAGTGTCAGGGGTTTCTATGGCTACACCTTC.